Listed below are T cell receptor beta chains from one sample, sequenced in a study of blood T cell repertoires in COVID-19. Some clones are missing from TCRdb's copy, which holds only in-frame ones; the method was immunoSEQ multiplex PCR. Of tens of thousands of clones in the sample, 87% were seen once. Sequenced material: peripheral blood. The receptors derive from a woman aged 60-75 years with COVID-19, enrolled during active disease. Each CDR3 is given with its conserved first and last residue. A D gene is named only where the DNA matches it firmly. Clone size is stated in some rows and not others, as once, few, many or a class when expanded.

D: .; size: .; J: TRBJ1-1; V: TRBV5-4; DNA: TGTGCCAGCAGCGCACTAGGGGGTGGGAACACTGAAGCTTTCTTT; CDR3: CASSALGGGNTEAFF
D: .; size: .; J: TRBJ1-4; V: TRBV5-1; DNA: TGCGCCAGCAGCAGAAATAGACAGACAACTAATGAAAAACTGTTTTTT; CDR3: CASSRNRQTTNEKLFF
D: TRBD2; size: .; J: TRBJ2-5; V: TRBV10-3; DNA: TGTGCCATCGGTTCGGGGGGGCGCGGAGAGACCCAGTACTTC; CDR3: CAIGSGGRGETQYF
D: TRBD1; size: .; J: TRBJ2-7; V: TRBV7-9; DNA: TGTGCCAGCAGGTACCCGGGACAGGGGGCACACGAGCAGTACTTC; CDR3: CASRYPGQGAHEQYF
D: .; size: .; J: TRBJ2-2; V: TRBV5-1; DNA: TGCGCCAGCAGCTTGGTGGGCAGGGAAGTTTCCGGGGAGCTGTTTTTT; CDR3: CASSLVGREVSGELFF
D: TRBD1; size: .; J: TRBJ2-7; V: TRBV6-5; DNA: TGTGCCAGCAGTTACTCTGGCGGCAGGGGGGAGCAGTACTTC; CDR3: CASSYSGGRGEQYF
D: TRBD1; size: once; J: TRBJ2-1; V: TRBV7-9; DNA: TGTGCCAGCAGCAGGACAGGGTACAATGAGCAGTTCTTC; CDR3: CASSRTGYNEQFF
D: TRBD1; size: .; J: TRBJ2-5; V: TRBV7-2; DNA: TGTGCCAGCAGCTTGACAGGGGGGTTGGAGACCCAGTACTTC; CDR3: CASSLTGGLETQYF
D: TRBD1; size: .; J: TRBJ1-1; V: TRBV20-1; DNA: TGCAGTGCGACAGGGTCCACTGAAGCTTTCTTT; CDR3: CSATGSTEAFF
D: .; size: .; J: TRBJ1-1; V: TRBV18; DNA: TGTGCCAGCTCGCCGACCGTGGGGGGCACTGAAGCTTTCTTT; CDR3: CASSPTVGGTEAFF
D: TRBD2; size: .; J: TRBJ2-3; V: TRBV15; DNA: TGTGCCACCAGACCACTCACATACTCAGCGGGGGGAGGAGATACGCAGTATTTT; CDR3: CATRPLTYSAGGGDTQYF
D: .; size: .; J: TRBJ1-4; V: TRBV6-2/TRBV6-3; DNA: TGTGCCAGCAGCCTTATCGGGAATGAAAAACTGTTTTTT; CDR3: CASSLIGNEKLFF
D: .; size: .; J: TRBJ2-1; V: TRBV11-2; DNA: TGTGCCAGCAGCTTAGAGCGGTTCTACAATGAGCAGTTCTTC; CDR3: CASSLERFYNEQFF
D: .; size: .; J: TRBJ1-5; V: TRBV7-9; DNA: TGTGCCAGCAGCGGTGGTCAGGGTCGTCAGCCCCAGCATTTT; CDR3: CASSGGQGRQPQHF
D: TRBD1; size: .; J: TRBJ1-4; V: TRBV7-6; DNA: TGTGCCAGCAGCCGGAGACAGGGGGTAGGGGAAAAACTGTTTTTT; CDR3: CASSRRQGVGEKLFF
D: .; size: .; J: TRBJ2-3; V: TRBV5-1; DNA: TGCGCCAGCAGCCTCGGCCAGGGCCCCACAGATACGCAGTATTTT; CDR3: CASSLGQGPTDTQYF
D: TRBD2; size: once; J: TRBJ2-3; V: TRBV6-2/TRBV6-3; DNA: TGTGCCAGCAGCAAGAGCGGGGACTCAGATACGCAGTATTTT; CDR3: CASSKSGDSDTQYF
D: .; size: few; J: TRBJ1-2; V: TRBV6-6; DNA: TGTGCCAGCAGTACCCGGAGGGAATCGGGTCATGGCTACACCTTC; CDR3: CASSTRRESGHGYTF
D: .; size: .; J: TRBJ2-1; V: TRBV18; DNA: TGTGCCAGCTCACTGGGGCCGAACAATGAGCAGTTCTTC; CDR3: CASSLGPNNEQFF
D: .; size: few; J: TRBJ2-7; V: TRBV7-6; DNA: TGTGCCAGCAGCTCCCTCTCCCGCGGATACGAGCAGTACTTC; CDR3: CASSSLSRGYEQYF
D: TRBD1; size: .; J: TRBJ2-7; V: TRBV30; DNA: TGTGCCTGGAGCCGAACAGGGGTCCACGAGCAGTACTTC; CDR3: CAWSRTGVHEQYF
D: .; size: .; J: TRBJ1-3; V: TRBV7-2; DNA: TGTGCCAGCAGCTTATACGGGATTTCAAACACCATATATTTT; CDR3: CASSLYGISNTIYF
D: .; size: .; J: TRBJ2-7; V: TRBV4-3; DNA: TGCGCCAGCAGCCAGGTTCGCGCAGGGTTCTACGAGCAGTACTTC; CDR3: CASSQVRAGFYEQYF
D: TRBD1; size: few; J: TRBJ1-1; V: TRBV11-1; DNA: TGTGCCAGCAGCTTAGACAGGGGGCCGGATGAAGCTTTCTTT; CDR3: CASSLDRGPDEAFF
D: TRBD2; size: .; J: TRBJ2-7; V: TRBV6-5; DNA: TGTGCCAGCAGTTACCAGCGGGGGGGCCCTTACGAGCAGTACTTC; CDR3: CASSYQRGGPYEQYF
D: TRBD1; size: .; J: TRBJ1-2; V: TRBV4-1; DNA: TGCGCCAGCAGCCAAGTCAACCCCCACAGGGGACAAAGCTATGGCTACACCTTC; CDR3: CASSQVNPHRGQSYGYTF
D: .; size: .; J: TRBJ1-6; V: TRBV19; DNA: TGTGCCAGTAAGATTGCCGGGACTCATAATTCACCCCTCCACTTT; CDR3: CASKIAGTHNSPLHF
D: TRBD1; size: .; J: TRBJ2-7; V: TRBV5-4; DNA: TGTGCCAGCAGCTCCCGGGACAGGGGGATCCACGAGCAGTACTTC; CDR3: CASSSRDRGIHEQYF
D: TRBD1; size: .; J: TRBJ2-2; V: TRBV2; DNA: TGTGCCAGCAGTGGACCGGGACAGATCACCGGGGAGCTGTTTTTT; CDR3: CASSGPGQITGELFF
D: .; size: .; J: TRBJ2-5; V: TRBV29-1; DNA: TGCAGCGTCCAGGTCCGCCTCGCAACGGAGACCCAGTACTTC; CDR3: CSVQVRLATETQYF
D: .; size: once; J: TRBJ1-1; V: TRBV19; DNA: TGTGCCAGTAGTCTACAGGGGAACACTGAAGCTTTCTTT; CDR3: CASSLQGNTEAFF
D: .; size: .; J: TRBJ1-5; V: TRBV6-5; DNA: TGTGCCAGCAGTTACAGGCGGGCATCTCAGCCCCAGCATTTT; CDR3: CASSYRRASQPQHF
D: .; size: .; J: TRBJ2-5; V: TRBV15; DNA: TGTGCCACCAGCAGAGATTGGGCGGGGCTAGCGCCCGTGACCCAGTACTTC; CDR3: CATSRDWAGLAPVTQYF
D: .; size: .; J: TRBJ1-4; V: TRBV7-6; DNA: TGTGCCAGCAGCCCCTTGGCGGGGTACGGTGAAAAACTGTTTTTT; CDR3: CASSPLAGYGEKLFF
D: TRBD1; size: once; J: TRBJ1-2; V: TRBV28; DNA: TGTGCCAGCAGTCAGGGGACAGGCAACTATGGCTACACCTTC; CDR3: CASSQGTGNYGYTF
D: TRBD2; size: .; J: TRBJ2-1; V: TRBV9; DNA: TGTGCCAGCAGCGAGCGGGGGGGAGTGAATGAGCAGTTCTTC; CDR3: CASSERGGVNEQFF
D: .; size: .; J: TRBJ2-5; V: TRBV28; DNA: TGTGCCAGCAGCCCCGTGGCAGTCCAAGAGACCCAGTACTTC; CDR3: CASSPVAVQETQYF
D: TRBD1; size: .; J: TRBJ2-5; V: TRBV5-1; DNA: TGCGCCAGCAGCTTGGAGGGGGCTTGGGCGACCCAGTACTTC; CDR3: CASSLEGAWATQYF
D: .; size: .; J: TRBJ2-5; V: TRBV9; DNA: TGTGCCAGCAGCCCCCGGCTGGGCGCGGGTCGGACAGAGACCCAGTACTTC; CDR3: CASSPRLGAGRTETQYF
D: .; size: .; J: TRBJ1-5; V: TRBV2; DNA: TGTGCCAGCGGGGCCAATCAGCCCCAGCATTTT; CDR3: CASGANQPQHF
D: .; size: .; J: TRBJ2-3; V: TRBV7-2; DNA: TGTGCCAGCAGCTTAGTAGGTCTAGCAGCCGATACGCAGTATTTT; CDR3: CASSLVGLAADTQYF
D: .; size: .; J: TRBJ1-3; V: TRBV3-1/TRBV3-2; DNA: TGTGCCAGCAGCCAAGTTGTAGTCGGTAACACCATATATTTT; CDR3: CASSQVVVGNTIYF
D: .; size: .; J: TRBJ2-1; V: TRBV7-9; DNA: TGTGCCAGCAGCTTAGGAGAGACGGGGGGCAACAATGAGCAGTTCTTC; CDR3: CASSLGETGGNNEQFF
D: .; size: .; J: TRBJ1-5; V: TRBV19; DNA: TGTGCCAGTAATGACGGAGGGTTCAATCAGCCCCAGCATTTT; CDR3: CASNDGGFNQPQHF
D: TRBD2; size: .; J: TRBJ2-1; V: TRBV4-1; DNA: TGCGCCAGCAGCCAGCCGACTAGCGGGGGGCTAAAGTTCTTC; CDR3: CASSQPTSGGLKFF
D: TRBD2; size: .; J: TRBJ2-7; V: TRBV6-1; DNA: TGTGCCAGCAGTGAAACCCACTATATAAGCGGGGGGGCGGACGAGCAGTACTTC; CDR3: CASSETHYISGGADEQYF
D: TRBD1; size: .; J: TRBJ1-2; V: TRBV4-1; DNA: TGCGCCAGCAGCCAAGAGCCAGGGACAGGCTATGGCTACACCTTC; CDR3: CASSQEPGTGYGYTF
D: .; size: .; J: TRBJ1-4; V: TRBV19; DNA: TGTGCCAGTAGGGAGGAACAGGGAGGGAATGAAAAACTGTTTTTT; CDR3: CASREEQGGNEKLFF
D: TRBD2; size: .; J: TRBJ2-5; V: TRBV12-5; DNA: TGTGCTAGTGGATTAGCGGGGGAACCTCCGGAGACCCAGTACTTC; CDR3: CASGLAGEPPETQYF
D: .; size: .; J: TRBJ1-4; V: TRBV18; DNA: TGTGCCAGCTCACCAGGCAGGATGAATGAAAAACTGTTTTTT; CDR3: CASSPGRMNEKLFF
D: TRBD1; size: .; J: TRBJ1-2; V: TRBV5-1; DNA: TGCGCCAGCAGCTTGGATACCGGGACAGGGTATGGCTACACCTTC; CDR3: CASSLDTGTGYGYTF
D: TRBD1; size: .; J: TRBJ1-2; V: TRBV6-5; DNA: TGTGCCAGCAAGAGAACGGACAGGGGCTATGGCTACACCTTC; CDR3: CASKRTDRGYGYTF
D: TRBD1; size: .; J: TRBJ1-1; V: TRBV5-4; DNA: TGTGCCAGCAGCCTCTCCGGGACAGGGAACACTGAAGCTTTCTTT; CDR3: CASSLSGTGNTEAFF
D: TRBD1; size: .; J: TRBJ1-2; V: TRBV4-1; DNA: TGCGCCAGCAGCCAAAGCCGGGACAGGATCTATGGCTACACCTTC; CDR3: CASSQSRDRIYGYTF
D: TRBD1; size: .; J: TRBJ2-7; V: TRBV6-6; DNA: TGTGCCAGCACAAGAGGCAGGGGGCTCAGCGAGCAGTACTTC; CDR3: CASTRGRGLSEQYF
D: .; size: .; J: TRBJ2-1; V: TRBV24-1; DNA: TGTGCCACCAGTGATTTTAAAACAGGGATGAGCCGGAACAATGAGCAGTTCTTC; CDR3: CATSDFKTGMSRNNEQFF